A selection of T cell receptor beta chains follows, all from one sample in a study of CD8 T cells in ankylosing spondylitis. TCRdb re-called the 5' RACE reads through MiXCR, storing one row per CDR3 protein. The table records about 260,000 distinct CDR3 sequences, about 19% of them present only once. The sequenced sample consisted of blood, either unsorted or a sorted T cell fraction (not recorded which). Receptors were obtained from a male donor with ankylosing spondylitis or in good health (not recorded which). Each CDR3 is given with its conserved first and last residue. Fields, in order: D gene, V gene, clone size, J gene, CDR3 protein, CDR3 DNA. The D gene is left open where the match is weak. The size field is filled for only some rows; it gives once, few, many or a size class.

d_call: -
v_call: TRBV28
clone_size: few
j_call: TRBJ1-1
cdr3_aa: CASSARQVSTNTEAFF
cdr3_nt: TGTGCCAGCAGTGCGCGACAGGTTTCAACGAACACTGAAGCTTTCTTT

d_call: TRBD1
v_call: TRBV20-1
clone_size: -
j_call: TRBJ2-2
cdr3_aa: CSARAQGDTGELFF
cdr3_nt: TGCAGTGCTAGGGCCCAGGGGGACACCGGGGAGCTGTTTTTT

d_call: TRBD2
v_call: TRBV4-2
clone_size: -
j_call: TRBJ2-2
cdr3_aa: CASSQDLAGGGTGELFF
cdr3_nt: TGTGCCAGCAGCCAAGATCTGGCGGGAGGAGGGACCGGGGAGCTGTTTTTT

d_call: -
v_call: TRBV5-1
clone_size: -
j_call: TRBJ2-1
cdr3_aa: CASSPGRPAGSYNEQFF
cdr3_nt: TGCGCCAGCAGCCCAGGCCGTCCTGCGGGCTCCTACAATGAGCAGTTCTTC

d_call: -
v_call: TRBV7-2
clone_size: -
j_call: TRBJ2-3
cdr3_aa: CASSTQGADTQYF
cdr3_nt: TGTGCCAGCAGCACGCAGGGCGCAGATACGCAGTATTTT

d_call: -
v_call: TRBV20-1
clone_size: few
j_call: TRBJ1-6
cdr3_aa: CSARDRTPSPLHF
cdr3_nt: TGCAGTGCTAGAGACAGGACTCCATCACCCCTCCACTTT

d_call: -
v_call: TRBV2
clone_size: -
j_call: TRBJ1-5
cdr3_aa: CASSRAGNSNQPQHF
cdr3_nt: TGTGCCAGCAGTCGGGCAGGGAACAGCAATCAGCCCCAGCATTTT

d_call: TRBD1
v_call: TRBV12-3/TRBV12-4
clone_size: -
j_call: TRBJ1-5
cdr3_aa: CASSPQGMGNQPQHF
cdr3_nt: TGTGCCAGCAGCCCACAGGGGATGGGCAATCAGCCCCAGCATTTT

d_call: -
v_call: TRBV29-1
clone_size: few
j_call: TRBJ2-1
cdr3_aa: CSVGGVSGPYNEQFF
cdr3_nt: TGCAGCGTAGGGGGGGTTTCGGGCCCTTACAATGAGCAGTTCTTC

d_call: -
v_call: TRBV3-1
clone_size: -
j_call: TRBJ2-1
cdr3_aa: CASSRDFRGGYNEQFF
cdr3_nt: TGTGCCAGCAGCCGAGACTTCAGGGGTGGCTACAATGAGCAGTTCTTC

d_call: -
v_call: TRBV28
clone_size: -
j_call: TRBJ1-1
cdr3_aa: CASSRAGAMGTEAFF
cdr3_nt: TGTGCCAGCAGTAGAGCAGGGGCGATGGGCACTGAAGCTTTCTTT

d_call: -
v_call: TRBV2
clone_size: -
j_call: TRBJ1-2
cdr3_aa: CASSGGVRGYTF
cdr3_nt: TGTGCCAGCAGTGGCGGGGTTCGTGGCTACACCTTC

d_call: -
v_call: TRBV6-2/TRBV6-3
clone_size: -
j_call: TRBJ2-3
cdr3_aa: CASNRVQGGITDTQYF
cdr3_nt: TGTGCCAGCAACAGAGTACAGGGTGGCATCACAGATACGCAGTATTTT

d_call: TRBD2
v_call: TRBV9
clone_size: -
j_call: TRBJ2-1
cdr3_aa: CASSVSPGLVGSEQFF
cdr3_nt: TGTGCCAGCAGCGTTAGCCCCGGACTAGTGGGTAGTGAGCAGTTCTTC

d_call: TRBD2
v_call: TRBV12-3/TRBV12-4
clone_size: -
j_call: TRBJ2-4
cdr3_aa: CASSASGVAKNIQYF
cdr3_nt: TGTGCCAGCAGTGCTAGCGGGGTAGCCAAAAACATTCAGTACTTC

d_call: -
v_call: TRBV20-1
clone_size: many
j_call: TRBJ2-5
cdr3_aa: CSATPEETQYF
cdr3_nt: TGCAGTGCTACCCCCGAGGAGACCCAGTACTTC

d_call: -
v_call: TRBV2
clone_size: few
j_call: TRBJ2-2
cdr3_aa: CASILDRGGNTGELFF
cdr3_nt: -

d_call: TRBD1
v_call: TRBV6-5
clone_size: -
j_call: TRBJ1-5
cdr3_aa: CASSSFRQGLGQPQHF
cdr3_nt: TGTGCCAGCAGTTCTTTCCGACAGGGGCTGGGTCAGCCCCAGCATTTT

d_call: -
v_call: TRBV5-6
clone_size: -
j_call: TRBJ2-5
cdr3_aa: CASSMGRNYLQETQYF
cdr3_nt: TGTGCCAGCAGCATGGGACGGAATTACCTCCAAGAGACCCAGTACTTC

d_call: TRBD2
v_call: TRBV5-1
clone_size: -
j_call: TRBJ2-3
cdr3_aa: CASSFLTSGSPDTQYF
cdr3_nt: TGCGCCAGCAGCTTCCTGACTAGCGGGAGTCCAGATACGCAGTATTTT

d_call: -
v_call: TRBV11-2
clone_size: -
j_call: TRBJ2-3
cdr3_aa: CASSVAPRPSTDTQYF
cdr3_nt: TGTGCCAGCAGCGTAGCCCCTCGGCCTAGCACAGATACGCAGTATTTT

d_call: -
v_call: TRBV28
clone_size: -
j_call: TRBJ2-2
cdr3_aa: CASHSTQTNTGELFF
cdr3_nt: TGTGCCAGCCATTCCACACAGACGAACACCGGGGAGCTGTTTTTT

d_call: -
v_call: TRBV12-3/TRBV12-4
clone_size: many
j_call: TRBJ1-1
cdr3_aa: CASSLVAVNTEAFF
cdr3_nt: TGTGCCAGCAGTTTAGTTGCGGTGAACACTGAAGCTTTCTTT

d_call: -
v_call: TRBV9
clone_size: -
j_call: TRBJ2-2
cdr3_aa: CASSVGMWGNTGELFF
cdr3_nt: TGTGCCAGCAGCGTAGGAATGTGGGGGAACACCGGGGAGCTGTTTTTT

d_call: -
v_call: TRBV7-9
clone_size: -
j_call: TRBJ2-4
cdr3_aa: CASSLEGMRSSERYF
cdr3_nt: TGTGCCAGCAGCTTAGAGGGGATGAGGTCCTCGGAAAGGTACTTC

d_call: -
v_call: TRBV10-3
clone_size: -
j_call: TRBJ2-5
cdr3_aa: CAISDFRVGQETQYF
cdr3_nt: TGTGCCATCAGTGACTTCCGAGTGGGGCAAGAGACCCAGTACTTC

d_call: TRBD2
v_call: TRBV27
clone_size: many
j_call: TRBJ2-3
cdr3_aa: CASSLSQRGGRDTQYF
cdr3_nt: TGTGCCAGCAGTTTATCCCAGCGGGGGGGCAGAGATACGCAGTATTTT

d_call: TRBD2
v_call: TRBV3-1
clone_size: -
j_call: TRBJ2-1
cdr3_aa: CASSLGTIYNEQFF
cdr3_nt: TGTGCCAGCAGCCTTGGGACTATTTACAATGAGCAGTTCTTC

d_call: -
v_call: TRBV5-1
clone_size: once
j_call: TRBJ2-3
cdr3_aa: CASSGGLRGDTQYF
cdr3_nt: TGCGCCAGCAGCGGCGGACTCCGTGGGGATACGCAGTATTTT

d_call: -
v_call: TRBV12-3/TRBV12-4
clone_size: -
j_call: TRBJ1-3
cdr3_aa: CASSQSTGPGNTIYF
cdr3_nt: TGTGCCAGCAGCCAATCTACAGGGCCGGGAAACACCATATATTTT

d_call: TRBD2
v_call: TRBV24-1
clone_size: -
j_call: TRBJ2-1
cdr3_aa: CATSDARQPVAGYNEQFF
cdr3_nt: TGTGCCACCAGTGACGCTCGTCAGCCCGTAGCGGGGTACAATGAGCAGTTCTTC

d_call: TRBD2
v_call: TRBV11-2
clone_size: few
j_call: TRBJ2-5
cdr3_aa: CASSLGRSSGGVQETQYF
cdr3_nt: TGTGCCAGCAGCTTAGGAAGGTCTAGCGGGGGGGTCCAAGAGACCCAGTACTTC

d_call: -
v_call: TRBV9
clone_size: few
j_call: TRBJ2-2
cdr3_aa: CASSAILGPAGELFF
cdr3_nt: TGTGCCAGCAGCGCTATTTTGGGTCCGGCCGGGGAGCTGTTTTTT

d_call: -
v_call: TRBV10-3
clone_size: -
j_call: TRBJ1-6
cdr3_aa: CAISDTEGPNSPLHF
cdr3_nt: TGTGCCATCAGTGATACAGAAGGACCCAATTCACCCCTCCACTTT

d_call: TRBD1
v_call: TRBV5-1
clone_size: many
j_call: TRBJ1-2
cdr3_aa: CASSLGDSNYGYTF
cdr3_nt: TGCGCCAGCAGCTTGGGGGACAGTAACTATGGCTACACCTTC

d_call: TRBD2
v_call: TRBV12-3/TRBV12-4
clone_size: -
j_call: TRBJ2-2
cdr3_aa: CASRRGDNTGELFF
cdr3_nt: TGTGCCAGCAGGCGGGGGGATAACACCGGGGAGCTGTTTTTT

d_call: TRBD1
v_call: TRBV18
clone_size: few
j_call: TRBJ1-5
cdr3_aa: CASSPARVQGGQPQHF
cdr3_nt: TGTGCCAGCTCACCGGCGCGCGTACAGGGGGGTCAGCCCCAGCATTTT

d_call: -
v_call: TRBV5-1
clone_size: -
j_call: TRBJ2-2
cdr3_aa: CASSSSNANTGELFF
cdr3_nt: TGCGCCAGCAGCTCATCTAACGCGAACACCGGGGAGCTGTTTTTT

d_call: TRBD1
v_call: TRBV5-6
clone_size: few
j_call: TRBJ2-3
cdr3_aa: CADRDPNIASTDTQYF
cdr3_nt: TGTGCTGACAGGGACCCCAACATCGCTAGCACAGATACGCAGTATTTT

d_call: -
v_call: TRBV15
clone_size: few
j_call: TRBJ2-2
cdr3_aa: CATSPGSANTGELFF
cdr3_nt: TGTGCCACCAGCCCAGGCTCCGCGAACACCGGGGAGCTGTTTTTT

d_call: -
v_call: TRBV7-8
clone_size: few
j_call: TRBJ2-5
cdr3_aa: CASSLGAPTYQETQYF
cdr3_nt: TGTGCCAGCAGCTTGGGGGCGCCCACCTACCAAGAGACCCAGTACTTC